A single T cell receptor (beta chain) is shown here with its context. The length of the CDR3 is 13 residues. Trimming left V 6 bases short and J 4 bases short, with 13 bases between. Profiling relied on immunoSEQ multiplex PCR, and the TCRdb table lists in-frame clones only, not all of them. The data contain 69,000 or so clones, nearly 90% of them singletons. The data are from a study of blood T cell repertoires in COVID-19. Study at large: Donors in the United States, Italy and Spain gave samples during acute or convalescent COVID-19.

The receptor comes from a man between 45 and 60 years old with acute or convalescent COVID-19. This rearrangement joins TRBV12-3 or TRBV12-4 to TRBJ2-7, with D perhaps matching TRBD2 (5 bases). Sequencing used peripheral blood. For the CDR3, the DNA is TGTGCCAGCAGAGTCGCGGGTAATTACGAGCAGTACTTC. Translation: CASRVAGNYEQYF.